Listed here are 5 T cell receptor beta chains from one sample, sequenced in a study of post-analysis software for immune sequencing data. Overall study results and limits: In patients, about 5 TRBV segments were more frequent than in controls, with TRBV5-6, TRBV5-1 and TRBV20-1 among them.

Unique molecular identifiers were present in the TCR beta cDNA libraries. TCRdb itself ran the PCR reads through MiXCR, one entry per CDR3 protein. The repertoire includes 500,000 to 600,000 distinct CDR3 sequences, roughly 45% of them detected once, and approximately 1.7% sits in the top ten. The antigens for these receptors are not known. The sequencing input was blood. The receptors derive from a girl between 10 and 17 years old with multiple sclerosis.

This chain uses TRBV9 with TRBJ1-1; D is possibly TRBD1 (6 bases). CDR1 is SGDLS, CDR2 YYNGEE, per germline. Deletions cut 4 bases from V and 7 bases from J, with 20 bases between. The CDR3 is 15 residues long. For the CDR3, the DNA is TGTGCCAGCAGCCCCGCCCCGGGACATAGCCTTGAAGCTTTCTTT. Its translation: CASSPAPGHSLEAFF.

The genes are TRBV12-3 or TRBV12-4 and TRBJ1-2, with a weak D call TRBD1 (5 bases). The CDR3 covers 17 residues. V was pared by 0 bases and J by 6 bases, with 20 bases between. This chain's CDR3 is CASSLARVMRGKNGYTF. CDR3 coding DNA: TGTGCCAGCAGTTTAGCGCGGGTAATGCGGGGCAAAAATGGCTACACCTTC.

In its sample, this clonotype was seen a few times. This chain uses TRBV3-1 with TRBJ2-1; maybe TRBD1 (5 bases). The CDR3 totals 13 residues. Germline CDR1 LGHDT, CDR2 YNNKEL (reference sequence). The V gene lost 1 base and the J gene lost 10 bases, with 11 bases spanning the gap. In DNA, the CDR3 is TGTGCCAGCAGCCAAGCGCAATACAGGGAGCAGTTCTTC. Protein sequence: CASSQAQYREQFF.

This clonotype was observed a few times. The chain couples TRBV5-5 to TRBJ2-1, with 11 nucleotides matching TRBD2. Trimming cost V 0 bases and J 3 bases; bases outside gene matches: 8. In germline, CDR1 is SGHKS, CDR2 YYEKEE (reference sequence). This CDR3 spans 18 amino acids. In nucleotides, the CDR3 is TGTGCCAGCAGCTTGGGGGTAGCGGGGGGGCTAAACTACAATGAGCAGTTCTTC. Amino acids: CASSLGVAGGLNYNEQFF.

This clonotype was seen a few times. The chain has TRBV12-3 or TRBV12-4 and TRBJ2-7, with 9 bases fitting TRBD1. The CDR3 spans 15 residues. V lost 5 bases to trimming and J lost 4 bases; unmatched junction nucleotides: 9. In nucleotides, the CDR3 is TGTGCCAGCAGTCATTCCGGGACAGGGAGATACGAGCAGTACTTC. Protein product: CASSHSGTGRYEQYF.